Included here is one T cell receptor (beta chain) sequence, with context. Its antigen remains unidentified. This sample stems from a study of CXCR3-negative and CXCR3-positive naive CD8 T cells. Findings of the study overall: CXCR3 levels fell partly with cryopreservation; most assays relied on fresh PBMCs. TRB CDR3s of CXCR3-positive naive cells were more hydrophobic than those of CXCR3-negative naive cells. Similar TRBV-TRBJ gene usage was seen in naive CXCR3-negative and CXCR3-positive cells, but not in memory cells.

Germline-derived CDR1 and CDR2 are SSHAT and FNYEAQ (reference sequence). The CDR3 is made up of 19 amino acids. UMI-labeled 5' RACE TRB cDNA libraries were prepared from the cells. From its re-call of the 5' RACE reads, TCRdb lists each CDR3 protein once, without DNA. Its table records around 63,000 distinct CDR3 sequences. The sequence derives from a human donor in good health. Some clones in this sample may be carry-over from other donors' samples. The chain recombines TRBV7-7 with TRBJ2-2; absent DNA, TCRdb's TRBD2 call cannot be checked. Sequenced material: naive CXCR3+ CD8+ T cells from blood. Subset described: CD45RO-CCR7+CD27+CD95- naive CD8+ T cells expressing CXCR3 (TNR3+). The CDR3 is CASSPYPRLADSRTGELFF.